The 11 T cell receptor beta chains below all came from one sample that was sequenced in a study of cytomegalovirus exposure and HLA in healthy donors. This PCR relied on a set of 60 Vbeta primers and 13 Jbeta primers. Here immunoSEQ multiplex PCR was the method, and the copy in TCRdb shows in-frame clones only, minus some. Of around 210,000 clones in the sample, roughly 84% were seen once. Sample: PBMCs. The receptors stem from a girl aged 2-10 years in good health and CMV-seronegative.

V and J are TRBV2 and TRBJ1-3; D possibly corresponds to TRBD1 (6 bases). CDR1 SNHLY and CDR2 FYNNEI come from the germline V gene. Trimming removed 5 bases at V and 0 bases at J, with 20 bases between. This CDR3 is 18 amino acids long. The CDR3 protein is CASSPSWRTADSGNTIYF. The DNA for the CDR3 is TGTGCCAGCAGTCCGTCCTGGCGGACAGCCGACTCTGGAAACACCATATATTTT. The complete variable domain, with remaining parts taken from reference TRBV2 and TRBJ1-3, reads EPEVTQTPSHQVTQMGQEVILRCVPISNHLYFYWYRQILGQKVEFLVSFYNNEISEKSEIFDDQFSVERPDGSNFTLKIRSTKLEDSAMYFCASSPSWRTADSGNTIYFGEGSWLTVV.

The table lists this clone with a count of one. The chain uses TRBV25-1 and TRBJ1-1, with a possible D match to TRBD1 (5 bases). V lost 7 bases to trimming and J lost 3 bases, with 12 bases between them. The CDR3 has 13 residues. Germline CDR1 and CDR2: MGHDK and SYGVNS. Here the CDR3 DNA reads TGTGCCAGCAAGGCAGGGATGCACACTGAAGCTTTCTTT. Its translation: CASKAGMHTEAFF.

The CDR3 bases are TGTGCCAGTAGTTCCCGGACAGGGGGCAACTATGGCTACACCTTC. Amino acid sequence: CASSSRTGGNYGYTF. This chain joins TRBV19 and TRBJ1-2; the match to TRBD1 covers 11 bases. Trimming at V came to 5 bases and at J to 2 bases, leaving 4 bases not matched to a gene. This CDR3 is 15 amino acids long. Germline V CDR1 and CDR2: LNHDA, SQIVND (reference sequence). The entire variable domain, with the rest obtained from reference TRBV19 and TRBJ1-2, is as follows: DGGITQSPKYLFRKEGQNVTLSCEQNLNHDAMYWYRQDPGQGLRLIYYSQIVNDFQKGDIAEGYSVSREKKESFPLTVTSAQKNPTAFYLCASSSRTGGNYGYTFGSGTRLTVV.

About this clone itself: A junction boundary mismatches the germline segment, possibly from a read error. J is TRBJ1-1 and V is TRBV7-9; 7 bases fit TRBD1. Germline V gene sequence: CDR1 SEHNR, CDR2 FQNEAQ (reference sequence). CDR3 length: 15 residues. This CDR3 is CSSSLWGQLNTEAFF. The CDR3 bases are TGTTCCAGCAGCTTATGGGGACAGCTGAACACTGAAGCTTTCTTT.

The chain uses TRBV27 and TRBJ2-1; 10 nucleotides agree with TRBD2. This CDR3 contains 17 residues. CDR1 MNHEY and CDR2 SMNVEV come from the germline V gene (reference sequence). The junction had 3 bases not matched to a gene; V was cut back by 1 base and J by 0 bases. The CDR3 DNA follows: TGTGCCAGCAGTTTATGGGCTAGCGGGAGCTCCTACAATGAGCAGTTCTTC. Translation gives CASSLWASGSSYNEQFF.

This clone was counted a few times. This chain connects TRBV7-2 to TRBJ1-4; D remains unclear. The CDR3 has 14 residues. Germline V lookup: CDR1 SGHTA, CDR2 FQGNSA. Trimming stripped 1 base from V and 4 bases from J, with 7 bases between. The CDR3 DNA is TGTGCCAGCAGCTTAGTAAGCCTTAATGAAAAACTGTTTTTT. This codes for CASSLVSLNEKLFF.

The chain has TRBV5-4 and TRBJ2-1, with 9 bases that match TRBD2. V lost 4 bases to trimming and J lost 7 bases; unmatched junction nucleotides: 9. The germline CDR1 and CDR2 sequences are SGHNT and YYREEE (reference sequence). There are 15 residues in the CDR3. CDR3: CASSHPLAGRNEQFF. In nucleotides, the CDR3 is TGTGCCAGCAGCCACCCACTAGCGGGCAGGAATGAGCAGTTCTTC.

This chain links TRBV2 with TRBJ1-6; D is possibly TRBD1 (5 bases). Trimming took 5 bases from V and 0 from J, leaving 11 bases between them. The CDR3 covers 16 residues. Germline V gene data show CDR1 as SNHLY and CDR2 as FYNNEI. CDR3 nucleotide sequence: TGTGCCAGCAGTTCCCCCCAGGGCTCCTATAATTCACCCCTCCACTTT. Its translation: CASSSPQGSYNSPLHF.

V is TRBV13 and J is TRBJ2-5; tentative D call: TRBD1 (5 bases). This CDR3 is 14 amino acids long. Trimming took 5 bases from V and 0 from J, leaving 10 bases between them. Germline V CDR1 and CDR2: PRHDT, FYEKMQ (reference sequence). CDR3 sequence: CASSPRQYQETQYF. In DNA, the CDR3 is TGTGCCAGCAGCCCCAGACAGTACCAAGAGACCCAGTACTTC.

This chain uses TRBV4-2 with TRBJ2-2, with 11 positions matching TRBD2. Germline trimming cut 0 bases from V and 3 bases from J; bases unmatched to any gene: 6. CDR3 length equals 18 residues. Germline V gives CDR1 LGHNA, CDR2 YNFKEQ. CDR3 nucleotides: TGTGCCAGCAGCCAAGAACGGCTAGCGGGAGGACACACCGGGGAGCTGTTTTTT. Translated: CASSQERLAGGHTGELFF.

This chain links TRBV5-6 with TRBJ2-7, with a possible D match to TRBD2 (5 bases). Germline loops: CDR1 SGHDT, CDR2 YYEEEE. The CDR3 is 13 residues long. V lost 2 bases and J 2 bases, leaving 8 bases between the germline ends. In DNA form, the CDR3 reads TGTGCCAGCAGCTTACGAGGGACCTACGAGCAGTACTTC. It is translated as CASSLRGTYEQYF. The whole variable domain, filled in from reference TRBV5-6 and TRBJ2-7, reads DAGVTQSPTHLIKTRGQQVTLRCSPKSGHDTVSWYQQALGQGPQFIFQYYEEEERQRGNFPDRFSGHQFPNYSSELNVNALLLGDSALYLCASSLRGTYEQYFGPGTRLTVT.